Detailed here is one T cell receptor beta chain. These data originate in a study of chronic HIV infection and antiretroviral therapy. TCRdb processed the 5' RACE reads anew with MiXCR; each CDR3 protein has one entry. The data contain under 55,000 distinct CDR3 sequences, 19% of them seen just once; the ten biggest clones take up approximately 2.5%. Sequencing was carried out using peripheral blood. This sequence was found in an adult who had HIV and had not received antiretroviral therapy, or was an uninfected healthy control (not recorded which).

CDR3 coding DNA: TGCAGCGCCGACTCCGGGACAGGGTATGGCTACACCTTC. This codes for CSADSGTGYGYTF. The chain carries TRBV29-1 and TRBJ1-2, with TRBD1 identical over 9 bases. Germline trimming cut 7 bases from V and 5 bases from J; bases unmatched to any gene: 8. The CDR3 totals 13 residues. Germline loops: CDR1 SQVTM, CDR2 ANQGSEA.